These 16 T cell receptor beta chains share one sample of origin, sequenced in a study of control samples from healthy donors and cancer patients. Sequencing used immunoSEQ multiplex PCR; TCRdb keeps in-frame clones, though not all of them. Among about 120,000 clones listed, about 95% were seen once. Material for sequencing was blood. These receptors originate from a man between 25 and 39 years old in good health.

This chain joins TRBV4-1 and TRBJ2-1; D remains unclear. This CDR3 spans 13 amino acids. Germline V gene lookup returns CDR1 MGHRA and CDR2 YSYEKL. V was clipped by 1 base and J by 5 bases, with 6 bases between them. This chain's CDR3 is CASSQVRDNEQFF. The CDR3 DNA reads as TGCGCCAGCAGCCAAGTTCGAGACAATGAGCAGTTCTTC.

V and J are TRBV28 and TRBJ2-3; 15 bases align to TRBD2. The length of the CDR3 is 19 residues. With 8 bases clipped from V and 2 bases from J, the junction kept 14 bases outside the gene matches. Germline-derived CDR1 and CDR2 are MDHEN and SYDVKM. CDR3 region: CASPPPGTSGGSFTDTQYF. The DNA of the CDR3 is TGTGCCAGCCCACCTCCAGGGACTAGCGGGGGGAGCTTCACAGATACGCAGTATTTT. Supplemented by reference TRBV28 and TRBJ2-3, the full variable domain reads DVKVTQSSRYLVKRTGEKVFLECVQDMDHENMFWYRQDPGLGLRLIYFSYDVKMKEKGDIPEGYSVSREKKERFSLILESASTNQTSMYLCASPPPGTSGGSFTDTQYFGPGTRLTVL.

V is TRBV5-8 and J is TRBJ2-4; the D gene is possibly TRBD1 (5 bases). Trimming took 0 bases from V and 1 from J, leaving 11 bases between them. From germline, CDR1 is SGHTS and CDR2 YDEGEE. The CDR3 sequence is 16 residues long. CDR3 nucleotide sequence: TGTGCCAGCAGCTTGGCCAGGGCTGGGGCCAAAAACATTCAGTACTTC. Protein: CASSLARAGAKNIQYF.

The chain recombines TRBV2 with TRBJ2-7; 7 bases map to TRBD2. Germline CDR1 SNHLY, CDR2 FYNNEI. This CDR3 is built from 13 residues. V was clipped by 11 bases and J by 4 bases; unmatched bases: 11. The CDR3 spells CAVQGTNRYEQYF. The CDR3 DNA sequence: TGTGCCGTACAAGGGACTAATCGGTACGAGCAGTACTTC.

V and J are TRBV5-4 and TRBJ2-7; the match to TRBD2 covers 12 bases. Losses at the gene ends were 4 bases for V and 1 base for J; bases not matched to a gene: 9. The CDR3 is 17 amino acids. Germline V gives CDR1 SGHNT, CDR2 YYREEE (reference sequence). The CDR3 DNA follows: TGTGCCAGCAGCCCCGGGCTAACTAGCGGGGGGTCCTACGAGCAGTACTTC. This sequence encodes CASSPGLTSGGSYEQYF.

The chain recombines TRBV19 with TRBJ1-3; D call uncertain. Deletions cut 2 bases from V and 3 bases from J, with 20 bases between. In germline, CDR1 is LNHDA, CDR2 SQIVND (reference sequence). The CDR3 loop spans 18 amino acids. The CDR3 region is CASSIKRLGEWLGNTIYF. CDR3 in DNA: TGTGCCAGTAGTATAAAGCGGTTGGGAGAGTGGCTTGGAAACACCATATATTTT. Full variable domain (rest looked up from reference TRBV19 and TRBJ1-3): DGGITQSPKYLFRKEGQNVTLSCEQNLNHDAMYWYRQDPGQGLRLIYYSQIVNDFQKGDIAEGYSVSREKKESFPLTVTSAQKNPTAFYLCASSIKRLGEWLGNTIYFGEGSWLTVV.

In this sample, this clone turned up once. The CDR3: CASSFQRGINNEQFF. For the CDR3, the DNA is TGTGCCAGCAGCTTTCAGCGGGGGATCAACAATGAGCAGTTCTTC. The genes are TRBV9 and TRBJ2-1, with TRBD2 matching over 8 bases. The CDR3 is 15 amino acids. Per the germline V gene, CDR1 is SGDLS and CDR2 is YYNGEE. Unmatched junction bases numbered 8, after V lost 4 bases and J lost 5 bases.

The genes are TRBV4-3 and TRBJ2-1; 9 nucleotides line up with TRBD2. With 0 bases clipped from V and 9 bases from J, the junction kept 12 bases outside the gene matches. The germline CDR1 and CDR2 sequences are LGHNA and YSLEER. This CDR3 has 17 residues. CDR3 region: CASSQDPPSGVVGEQFF. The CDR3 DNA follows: TGCGCCAGCAGCCAAGATCCCCCTAGCGGGGTAGTCGGTGAGCAGTTCTTC.

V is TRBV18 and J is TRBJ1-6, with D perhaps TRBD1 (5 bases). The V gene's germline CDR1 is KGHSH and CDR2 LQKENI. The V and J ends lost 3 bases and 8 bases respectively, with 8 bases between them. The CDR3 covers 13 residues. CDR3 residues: CASSPARDSPLHF. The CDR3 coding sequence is TGTGCCAGCTCACCGGCCAGGGATTCACCCCTCCACTTT.

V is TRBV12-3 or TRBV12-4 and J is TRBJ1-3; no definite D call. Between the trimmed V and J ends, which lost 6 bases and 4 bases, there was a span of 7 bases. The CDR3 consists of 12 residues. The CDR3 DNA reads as TGTGCCAGCAGGCCACAGGGAAACACCATATATTTT. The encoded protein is CASRPQGNTIYF.

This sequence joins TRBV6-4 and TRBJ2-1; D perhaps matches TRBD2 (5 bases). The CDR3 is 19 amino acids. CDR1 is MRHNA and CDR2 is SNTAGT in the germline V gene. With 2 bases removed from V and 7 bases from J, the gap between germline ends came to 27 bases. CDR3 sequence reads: CASSDRYLERGSPPNEQFF. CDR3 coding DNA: TGTGCCAGCAGTGACCGATATCTAGAACGGGGTTCCCCCCCAAATGAGCAGTTCTTC.

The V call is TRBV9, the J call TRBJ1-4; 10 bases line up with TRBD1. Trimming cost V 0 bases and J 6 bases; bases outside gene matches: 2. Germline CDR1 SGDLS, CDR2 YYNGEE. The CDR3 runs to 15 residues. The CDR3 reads CASSVGTGGYEKLFF. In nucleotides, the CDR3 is TGTGCCAGCAGCGTAGGGACAGGGGGTTATGAAAAACTGTTTTTT.

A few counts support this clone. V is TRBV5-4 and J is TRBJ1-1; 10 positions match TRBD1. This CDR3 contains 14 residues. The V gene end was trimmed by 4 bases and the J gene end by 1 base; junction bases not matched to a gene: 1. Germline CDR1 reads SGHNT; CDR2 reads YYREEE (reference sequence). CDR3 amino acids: CASSDRGPNTEAFF. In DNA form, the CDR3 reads TGTGCCAGCAGCGACAGGGGGCCGAACACTGAAGCTTTCTTT.

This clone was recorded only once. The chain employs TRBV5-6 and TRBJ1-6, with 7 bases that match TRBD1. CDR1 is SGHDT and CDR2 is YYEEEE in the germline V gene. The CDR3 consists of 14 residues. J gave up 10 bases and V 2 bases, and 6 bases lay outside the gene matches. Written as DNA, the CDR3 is TGTGCCAGCAGCTTCCCGCAGGGGGGCTCACCCCTCCACTTT. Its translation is CASSFPQGGSPLHF.

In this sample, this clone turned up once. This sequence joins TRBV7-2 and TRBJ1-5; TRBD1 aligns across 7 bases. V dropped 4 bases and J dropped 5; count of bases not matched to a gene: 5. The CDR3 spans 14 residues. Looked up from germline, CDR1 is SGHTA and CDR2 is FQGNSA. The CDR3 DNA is TGTGCCAGCAGCTCTCGGACAGGAGATCAGCCCCAGCATTTT. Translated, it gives CASSSRTGDQPQHF.

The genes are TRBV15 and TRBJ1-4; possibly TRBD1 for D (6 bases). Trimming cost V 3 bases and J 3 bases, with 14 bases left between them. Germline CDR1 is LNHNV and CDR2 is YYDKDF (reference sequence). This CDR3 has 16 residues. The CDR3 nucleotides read TGTGCCACCAGCAGGAGAGGAGGGGGTCCTAATGAAAAACTGTTTTTT. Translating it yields CATSRRGGGPNEKLFF.